Shown below are 2 T cell receptor beta chains from a single sample sequenced in a study of brain T cells in children with intractable seizures. Clones were sequenced by immunoSEQ multiplex PCR, and TCRdb holds only the in-frame ones, with some missing. This table has fewer than 85,000 clones, 85% to 95% appearing once. The sequencing here drew on peripheral blood, taken at surgery. These receptors all stem from a boy younger than two with tuberous sclerosis and intractable seizures.

The chain combines TRBV10-2 with TRBJ2-2, with D perhaps matching TRBD1 (5 bases). The CDR3 is 15 residues long. V dropped 2 bases and J dropped 3 bases, with 10 bases sitting between them. Germline-derived CDR1 and CDR2 are WSHSY and SAAADI. The CDR3 sequence: CASSEVRDDTGELFF. CDR3 DNA sequence: TGCGCCAGCAGTGAGGTCAGGGATGACACCGGGGAGCTGTTTTTT.

The CDR3 reads CASRAGPADLYEQYF. As DNA, the CDR3 is TGTGCCAGCAGAGCGGGACCCGCGGACCTCTACGAGCAGTACTTC. The chain has TRBV6-5 and TRBJ2-7; 7 bases are shared with TRBD2. Trimming took 6 bases from V and 3 from J; bases not matched to a gene: 11. CDR1 is MNHEY, CDR2 SVGAGI, per germline. This CDR3 region has 15 residues.